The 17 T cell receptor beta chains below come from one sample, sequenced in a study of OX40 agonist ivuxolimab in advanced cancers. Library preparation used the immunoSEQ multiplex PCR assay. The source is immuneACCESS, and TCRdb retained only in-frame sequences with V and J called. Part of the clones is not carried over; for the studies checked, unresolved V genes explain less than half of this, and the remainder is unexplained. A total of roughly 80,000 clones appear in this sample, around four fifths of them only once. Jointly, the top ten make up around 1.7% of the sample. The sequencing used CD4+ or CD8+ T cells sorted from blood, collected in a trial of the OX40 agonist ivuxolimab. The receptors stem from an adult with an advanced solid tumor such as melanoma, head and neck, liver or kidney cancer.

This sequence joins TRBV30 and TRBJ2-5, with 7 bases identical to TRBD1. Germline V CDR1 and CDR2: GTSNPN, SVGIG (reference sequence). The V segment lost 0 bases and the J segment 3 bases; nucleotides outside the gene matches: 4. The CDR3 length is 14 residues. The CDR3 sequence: CAWSVQGGEETQYF. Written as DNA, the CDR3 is TGTGCCTGGAGTGTACAAGGGGGCGAAGAGACCCAGTACTTC. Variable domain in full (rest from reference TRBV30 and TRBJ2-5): SQTIHQWPATLVQPVGSPLSLECTVEGTSNPNLYWYRQAAGRGLQLLFYSVGIGQISSEVPQNLSASRPQDRQFILSSKKLLLSDSGFYLCAWSVQGGEETQYFGPGTRLLVL.

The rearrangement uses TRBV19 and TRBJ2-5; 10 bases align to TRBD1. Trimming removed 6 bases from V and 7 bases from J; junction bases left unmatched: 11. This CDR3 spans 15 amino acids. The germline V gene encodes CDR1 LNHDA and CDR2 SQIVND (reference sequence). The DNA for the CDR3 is TGTGCCAGTAGCCGAGGACAGGGGGAGGTCATGACCCAGTACTTC. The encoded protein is CASSRGQGEVMTQYF.

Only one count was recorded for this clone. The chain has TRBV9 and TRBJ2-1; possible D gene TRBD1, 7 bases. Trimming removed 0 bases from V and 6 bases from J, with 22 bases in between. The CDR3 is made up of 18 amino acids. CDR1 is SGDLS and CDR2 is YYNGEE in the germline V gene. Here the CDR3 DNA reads TGTGCCAGCAGCGTAGCAGGGGGAGGAATGACTACGGGCAATGAGCAGTTCTTC. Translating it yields CASSVAGGGMTTGNEQFF.

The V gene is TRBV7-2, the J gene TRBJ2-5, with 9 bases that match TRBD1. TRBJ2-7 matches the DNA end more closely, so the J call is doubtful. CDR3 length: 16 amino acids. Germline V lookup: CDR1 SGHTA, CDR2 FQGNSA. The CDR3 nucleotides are TGTGCCAGCAGCTTAAGTTTTGGGACAGGGTTGCCCGAGCAGTACTTC. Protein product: CASSLSFGTGLPEQYF.

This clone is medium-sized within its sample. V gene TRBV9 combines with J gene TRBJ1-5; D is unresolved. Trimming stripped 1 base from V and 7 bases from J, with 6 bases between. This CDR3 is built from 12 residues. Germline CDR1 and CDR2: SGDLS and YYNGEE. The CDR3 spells CASSVNRQPQHF. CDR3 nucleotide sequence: TGTGCCAGCAGCGTAAATCGGCAGCCCCAGCATTTT.

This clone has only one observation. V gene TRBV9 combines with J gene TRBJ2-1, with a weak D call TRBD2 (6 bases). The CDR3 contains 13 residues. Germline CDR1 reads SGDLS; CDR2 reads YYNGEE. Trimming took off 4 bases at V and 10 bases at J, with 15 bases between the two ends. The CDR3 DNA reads TGTGCCAGCAGCAAGGGACTCGCGGACGAGCAGTTCTTC. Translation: CASSKGLADEQFF.

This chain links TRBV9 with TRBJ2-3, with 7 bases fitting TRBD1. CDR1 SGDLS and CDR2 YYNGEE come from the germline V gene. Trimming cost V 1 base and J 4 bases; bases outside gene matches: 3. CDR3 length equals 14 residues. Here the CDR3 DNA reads TGTGCCAGCAGCGTACAGGGGGTTTCAGATACGCAGTATTTT. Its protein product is CASSVQGVSDTQYF.

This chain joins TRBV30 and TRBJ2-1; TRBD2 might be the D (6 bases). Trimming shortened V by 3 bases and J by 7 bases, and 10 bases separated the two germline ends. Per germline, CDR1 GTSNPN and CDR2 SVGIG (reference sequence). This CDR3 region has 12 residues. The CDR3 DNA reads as TGTGCCTGGAGCTCAAGCGGGAATGAGCAGTTCTTC. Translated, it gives CAWSSSGNEQFF.

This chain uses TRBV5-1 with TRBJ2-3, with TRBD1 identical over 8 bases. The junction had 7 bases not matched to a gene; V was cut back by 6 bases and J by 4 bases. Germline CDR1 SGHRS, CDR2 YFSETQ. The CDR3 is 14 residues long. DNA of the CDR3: TGCGCCAGCAACCCGACAGGGGAAGCAGATACGCAGTATTTT. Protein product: CASNPTGEADTQYF.

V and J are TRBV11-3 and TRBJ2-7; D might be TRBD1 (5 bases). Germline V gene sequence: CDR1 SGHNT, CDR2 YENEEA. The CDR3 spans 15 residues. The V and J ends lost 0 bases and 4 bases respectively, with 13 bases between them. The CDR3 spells CASSLDRAGSYEQYF. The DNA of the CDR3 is TGTGCCAGCAGCTTAGACCGGGCAGGGTCTTACGAGCAGTACTTC. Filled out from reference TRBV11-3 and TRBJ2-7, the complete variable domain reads EAGVVQSPRYKIIEKKQPVAFWCNPISGHNTLYWYLQNLGQGPELLIRYENEEAVDDSQLPKDRFSAERLKGVDSTLKIQPAELGDSAVYLCASSLDRAGSYEQYFGPGTRLTVT.

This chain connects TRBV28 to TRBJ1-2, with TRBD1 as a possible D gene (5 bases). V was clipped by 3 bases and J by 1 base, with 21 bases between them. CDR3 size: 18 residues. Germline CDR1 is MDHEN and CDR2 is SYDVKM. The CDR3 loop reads CASSFPSIPDTINYGYTF. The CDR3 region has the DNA TGTGCCAGCAGTTTCCCCAGTATTCCGGACACTATTAACTATGGCTACACCTTC.

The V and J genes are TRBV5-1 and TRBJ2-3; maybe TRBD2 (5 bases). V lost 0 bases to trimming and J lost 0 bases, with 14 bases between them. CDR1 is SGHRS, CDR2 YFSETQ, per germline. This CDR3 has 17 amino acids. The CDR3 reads CASSLAPIGLSTDTQYF. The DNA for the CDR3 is TGCGCCAGCAGCTTGGCCCCAATAGGACTTAGCACAGATACGCAGTATTTT.

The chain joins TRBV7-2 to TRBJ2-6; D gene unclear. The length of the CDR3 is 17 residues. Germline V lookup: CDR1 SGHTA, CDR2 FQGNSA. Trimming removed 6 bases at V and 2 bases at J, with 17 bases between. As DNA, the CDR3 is TGTGCCAGCAGTTCAGGAAGCTGGGTTACTGGGGCCAACGTCCTGACTTTC. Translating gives CASSSGSWVTGANVLTF.

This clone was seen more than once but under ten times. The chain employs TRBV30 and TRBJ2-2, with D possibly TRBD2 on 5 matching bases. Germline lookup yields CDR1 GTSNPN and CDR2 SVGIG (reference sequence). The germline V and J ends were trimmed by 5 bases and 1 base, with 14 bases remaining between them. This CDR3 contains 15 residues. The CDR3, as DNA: TGTGCCTGGTTGGCTGGAGAGGGGAACACCGGGGAGCTGTTTTTT. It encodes CAWLAGEGNTGELFF.

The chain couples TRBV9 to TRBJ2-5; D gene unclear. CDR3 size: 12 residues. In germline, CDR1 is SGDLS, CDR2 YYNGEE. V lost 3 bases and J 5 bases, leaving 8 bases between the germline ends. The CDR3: CASSGVPETQYF. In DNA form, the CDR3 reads TGTGCCAGCAGCGGGGTACCGGAGACCCAGTACTTC.

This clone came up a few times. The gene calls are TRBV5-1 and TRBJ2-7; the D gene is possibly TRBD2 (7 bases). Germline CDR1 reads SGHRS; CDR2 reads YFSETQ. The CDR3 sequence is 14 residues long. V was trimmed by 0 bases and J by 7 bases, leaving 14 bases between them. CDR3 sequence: CASSLGRTAGEQYF. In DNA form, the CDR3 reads TGCGCCAGCAGCTTGGGGCGGACAGCGGGGGAGCAGTACTTC.

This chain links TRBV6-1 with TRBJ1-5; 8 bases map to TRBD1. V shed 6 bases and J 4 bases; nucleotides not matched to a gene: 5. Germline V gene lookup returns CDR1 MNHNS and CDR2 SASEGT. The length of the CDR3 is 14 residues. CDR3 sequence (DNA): TGTGCCAGCAGCCGGACAGGGAGGAATCAGCCCCAGCATTTT. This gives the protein CASSRTGRNQPQHF.